This is a list of T cell receptor beta chains from one sample in a study of blood T cell repertoires in COVID-19. Sequencing used immunoSEQ multiplex PCR; TCRdb keeps in-frame clones, though not all of them. This sample has about 300,000 clones, with around 92% found just once. Sequenced material: PBMCs or T cells enriched from blood (not recorded which). These receptors all come from a woman in her 50s who had been exposed to COVID-19. Each CDR3 is given with its conserved first and last residue. Fields, in order: D gene, J gene, V gene, clone size, CDR3 DNA, CDR3 protein. The D gene is left open where the match is weak. Size values are once, few and many counts, or a class for expanded clones, and some rows have none.

d_gene: -
j_gene: TRBJ1-3
v_gene: TRBV11-2
abundance: -
CDR3nt: TGTGCCAGCAGTCCTGACAGCTCTGGAAACACCATATATTTT
CDR3aa: CASSPDSSGNTIYF

d_gene: TRBD1
j_gene: TRBJ1-2
v_gene: TRBV20-1
abundance: -
CDR3nt: TGCAGTGCTAGTACAGGGGTATATGGCTACACCTTC
CDR3aa: CSASTGVYGYTF

d_gene: -
j_gene: TRBJ2-5
v_gene: TRBV27
abundance: -
CDR3nt: TGTGCCAGCAGTACCTACAGGGACGGAAACCAAGAGACCCAGTACTTC
CDR3aa: CASSTYRDGNQETQYF

d_gene: -
j_gene: TRBJ2-5
v_gene: TRBV7-9
abundance: -
CDR3nt: TGTGCCAGCAGCGAAGGAGGGGGCTGGGAGACCCAGTACTTC
CDR3aa: CASSEGGGWETQYF

d_gene: TRBD2
j_gene: TRBJ2-2
v_gene: TRBV28
abundance: few
CDR3nt: TGTGCCAGCAGGACCTTACGGCGGGGGTTTACCGGGGAGCTGTTTTTT
CDR3aa: CASRTLRRGFTGELFF

d_gene: -
j_gene: TRBJ1-5
v_gene: TRBV6-5
abundance: -
CDR3nt: TGTGCCAGCAGTTCCACGGGAAATCAGCCCCAGCATTTT
CDR3aa: CASSSTGNQPQHF

d_gene: -
j_gene: TRBJ2-1
v_gene: TRBV27
abundance: -
CDR3nt: TGTGCCAGCAGTTTATCGTCAGGGCCCAGTTACAATGAGCAGTTCTTC
CDR3aa: CASSLSSGPSYNEQFF

d_gene: -
j_gene: TRBJ2-2
v_gene: TRBV27
abundance: -
CDR3nt: TGTGCCAGCAGTTTAATGAGGAACACCGGGGAGCTGTTTTTT
CDR3aa: CASSLMRNTGELFF

d_gene: TRBD2
j_gene: TRBJ2-5
v_gene: TRBV23-1
abundance: once
CDR3nt: TGCGCCAGCAGTCAGTGGCTAGCGGGGGGAACCCAAGAGACCCAGTACTTC
CDR3aa: CASSQWLAGGTQETQYF

d_gene: -
j_gene: TRBJ2-2
v_gene: TRBV2
abundance: -
CDR3nt: TGTGCCAGCAGTGTTGAAGGGGTGAACACCGGGGAGCTGTTTTTT
CDR3aa: CASSVEGVNTGELFF

d_gene: -
j_gene: TRBJ1-4
v_gene: TRBV4-2
abundance: -
CDR3nt: TGTGCCAGCAGCCAAGAAAGGCGAGGTGAAAAACTGTTTTTT
CDR3aa: CASSQERRGEKLFF

d_gene: -
j_gene: TRBJ1-6
v_gene: TRBV6-4
abundance: -
CDR3nt: TGTGCCAGCAGTGACCACAGAGGAACAGGTTCACCCCTCCACTTT
CDR3aa: CASSDHRGTGSPLHF

d_gene: TRBD1
j_gene: TRBJ1-1
v_gene: TRBV5-5
abundance: -
CDR3nt: TGTGCCAGCAGCCCGACAGGGTACACTGAAGCTTTCTTT
CDR3aa: CASSPTGYTEAFF

d_gene: -
j_gene: TRBJ1-2
v_gene: TRBV5-1
abundance: -
CDR3nt: TGCGCCAGCGCCCCGCTTGCAGGAGGCTACACCTTC
CDR3aa: CASAPLAGGYTF

d_gene: -
j_gene: TRBJ1-3
v_gene: TRBV18
abundance: -
CDR3nt: TGTGCCAGCTCACCACCTCGGGGGGCTGGAGGAAACACCATATATTTT
CDR3aa: CASSPPRGAGGNTIYF

d_gene: TRBD1
j_gene: TRBJ2-7
v_gene: TRBV24-1
abundance: -
CDR3nt: TGTGCCACTGGTGGGACAGCCTCAAACGAGCAGTACTTC
CDR3aa: CATGGTASNEQYF

d_gene: -
j_gene: TRBJ2-2
v_gene: TRBV28
abundance: -
CDR3nt: TGTGCCAGCAGTTTATTTTCACTCACCTTGTCGACCGGGGAGCTGTTTTTT
CDR3aa: CASSLFSLTLSTGELFF

d_gene: -
j_gene: TRBJ2-3
v_gene: TRBV10-3
abundance: -
CDR3nt: TGTGCCATCAGTGAGTCGTCGGACATCTATACGCAGTATTTT
CDR3aa: CAISESSDIYTQYF

d_gene: TRBD1
j_gene: TRBJ2-6
v_gene: TRBV4-1
abundance: -
CDR3nt: TGCGCCAGCAGCCAAGACATACGGAGGACAGGGACCCCGCGGGGGGCCAACGTCCTGACTTTC
CDR3aa: CASSQDIRRTGTPRGANVLTF

d_gene: -
j_gene: TRBJ2-2
v_gene: TRBV2
abundance: -
CDR3nt: TGTGCCAGCAGCGCCGGGACACTGAACACCGGGGAGCTGTTTTTT
CDR3aa: CASSAGTLNTGELFF

d_gene: -
j_gene: TRBJ1-5
v_gene: TRBV29-1
abundance: -
CDR3nt: TGCAGCGCCGGATCGGGAACAGCTGGTCAGCCCCAGCATTTT
CDR3aa: CSAGSGTAGQPQHF

d_gene: -
j_gene: TRBJ1-3
v_gene: TRBV10-3
abundance: -
CDR3nt: TGTGCCATCACAGGGACTGGAAACACCATATATTTT
CDR3aa: CAITGTGNTIYF

d_gene: -
j_gene: TRBJ2-6
v_gene: TRBV27
abundance: -
CDR3nt: TGTGCCAGCAGTTCCTATGGAGGGGCGCGCGGGGCCAACGTCCTGACTTTC
CDR3aa: CASSSYGGARGANVLTF

d_gene: TRBD1
j_gene: TRBJ2-7
v_gene: TRBV28
abundance: once
CDR3nt: TGTGCCAGCAGGCCGACAGGGAACCCACATTTGGAGTACTTC
CDR3aa: CASRPTGNPHLEYF